This is a list of T cell receptor beta chains from one sample in a study of control samples from healthy donors and cancer patients. Clones were sequenced by immunoSEQ multiplex PCR, and TCRdb holds only the in-frame ones, with some missing. Of approximately 160,000 clones listed, 93% are singletons. The source material was blood. These receptors all stem from a woman aged 60-70 years in good health. CDR3s include the opening cysteine and the closing phenylalanine or tryptophan. A D gene is named only where the DNA matches it firmly. Size is stated for part of the rows, as once, few or many counts, or as a class when the clone is expanded.

V	J	D	size	DNA	CDR3
TRBV30	TRBJ1-5	TRBD1	once	TGTGCCTGGGGCGGACAGGGAGATCAGCCCCAGCATTTT	CAWGGQGDQPQHF
TRBV5-4	TRBJ2-2	.	few	TGTGCCAGCAGTTATTTGAACACCGGGGAGCTGTTTTTT	CASSYLNTGELFF
TRBV18	TRBJ1-1	TRBD1	.	TGTGCCAGCTCACCGCGGACAGGGGCTGACACTGAAGCTTTCTTT	CASSPRTGADTEAFF
TRBV5-1	TRBJ1-1	.	.	TGCGCCACCAGGCCGCGAATCCTGAACACTGAAGCTTTCTTT	CATRPRILNTEAFF
TRBV7-3	TRBJ1-1	.	once	TGTGCCAGCAGCTTGACAGGCATGAACACTGAAGCTTTCTTT	CASSLTGMNTEAFF
TRBV7-2	TRBJ2-2	TRBD1	once	TGTGCCAGCAGCTTAGGACAGGGGGCACCCGGGGAGCTGTTTTTT	CASSLGQGAPGELFF
TRBV28	TRBJ1-5	.	.	TGTGCCAGCAGTCCGCCGGAACAGCCCCAGCATTTT	CASSPPEQPQHF
TRBV7-2	TRBJ2-2	.	.	TGTGCCAGCAGTTTAAACACCGGGGAGCTGTTTTTT	CASSLNTGELFF
TRBV18	TRBJ1-6	.	.	TGTGCCAGCTCACCCCTCGACCCTTCGGATTCACCCCTCCACTTT	CASSPLDPSDSPLHF
TRBV11-3	TRBJ2-1	.	.	TGTGCCAGCAGACAGGGTTTGGATTACAATGAGCAGTTCTTC	CASRQGLDYNEQFF
TRBV19	TRBJ1-2	.	.	TGTGCCAGTAGTACCGCAGGGTGGAAAAACTATGGCTACACCTTC	CASSTAGWKNYGYTF
TRBV6-2/TRBV6-3	TRBJ1-4	.	.	TGTGCCAGCAGTCGACAGGCGACAACTAATGAAAAACTGTTTTTT	CASSRQATTNEKLFF
TRBV5-1	TRBJ1-4	.	.	TGCGCCAGCAGCTTGGCCTCCGGAGGAGTGAATGAAAAACTGTTTTTT	CASSLASGGVNEKLFF